These T cell receptor beta chains were read from a single sample in a study of shared clonotypes between healthy human individuals. Clones were read by immunoSEQ multiplex PCR, and TCRdb kept only the in-frame ones, dropping some. This table has approximately 1.9 million clones, roughly 95% appearing once. The sample taken for sequencing was naive CD8+ T cells from PBMCs. The receptors were sampled from a man aged 18 to 29 in good health. Some clones in this sample may be carry-over from other donors' samples. Both conserved end residues are part of each CDR3. Each record gives: clone size, CDR3 length, V gene, J gene, D gene, CDR3 DNA, CDR3 protein. The D gene is left open where the match is weak. Not every row has a clone size; where given, it reads once, few, many or a size class.

clone size: .
CDR3 length: 14
V gene: TRBV27
J gene: TRBJ2-1
D gene: TRBD2
CDR3 DNA: TGTGCCAGCAGTTTAGCGGGAGCCTACAATGAGCAGTTCTTC
CDR3 protein: CASSLAGAYNEQFF

clone size: once
CDR3 length: 17
V gene: TRBV27
J gene: TRBJ1-1
D gene: TRBD1
CDR3 DNA: TGTGCCAGCAGGCCAATCCCCCAGGACAGGGCGAACACTGAAGCTTTCTTT
CDR3 protein: CASRPIPQDRANTEAFF

clone size: .
CDR3 length: 17
V gene: TRBV14
J gene: TRBJ2-2
D gene: TRBD1
CDR3 DNA: TGTGCCAGCAGCCAGATACCCGGGACAGGTCCCACCGGGGAGCTGTTTTTT
CDR3 protein: CASSQIPGTGPTGELFF

clone size: .
CDR3 length: 15
V gene: TRBV18
J gene: TRBJ1-2
D gene: .
CDR3 DNA: TGTGCCAGCTCACCACCGGGCCCGCCGGGCTATGGCTACACCTTC
CDR3 protein: CASSPPGPPGYGYTF

clone size: few
CDR3 length: 13
V gene: TRBV5-8
J gene: TRBJ2-7
D gene: .
CDR3 DNA: TGTGCCAGCAGCTTGTTCATTTCCTCCGAGCAGTACTTC
CDR3 protein: CASSLFISSEQYF

clone size: .
CDR3 length: 14
V gene: TRBV7-6
J gene: TRBJ1-1
D gene: TRBD1
CDR3 DNA: TGTGCCAGCAGCCCAGGGGGACCGAACACTGAAGCTTTCTTT
CDR3 protein: CASSPGGPNTEAFF

clone size: .
CDR3 length: 14
V gene: TRBV9
J gene: TRBJ2-3
D gene: .
CDR3 DNA: TGTGCCAGCAGCGTAGGCAGAAGCACAGATACGCAGTATTTT
CDR3 protein: CASSVGRSTDTQYF

clone size: once
CDR3 length: 15
V gene: TRBV18
J gene: TRBJ2-1
D gene: TRBD2
CDR3 DNA: TGTGCCAGCTCACCCGGGACTAGCGGGGGGCATGAGCAGTTCTTC
CDR3 protein: CASSPGTSGGHEQFF

clone size: .
CDR3 length: 16
V gene: TRBV12-2
J gene: TRBJ2-1
D gene: .
CDR3 DNA: TGTGCAAGTCGCAGACCACCAACGGTGGGCTACAATGAGCAGTTCTTC
CDR3 protein: CASRRPPTVGYNEQFF

clone size: .
CDR3 length: 15
V gene: TRBV5-8
J gene: TRBJ2-7
D gene: .
CDR3 DNA: TGTGCCAGCAGCTTGGGTTGGGACTTAACCTACGAGCAGTACTTC
CDR3 protein: CASSLGWDLTYEQYF

clone size: .
CDR3 length: 15
V gene: TRBV27
J gene: TRBJ1-2
D gene: .
CDR3 DNA: TGTGCCAGCAGTCCAGGACTGTTTGTTAGCTATGGCTACACCTTC
CDR3 protein: CASSPGLFVSYGYTF

clone size: .
CDR3 length: 15
V gene: TRBV4-3
J gene: TRBJ2-1
D gene: TRBD2
CDR3 DNA: TGCGCCAGCAGCCAAGAGTGGCGGGAGGGCAATGAGCAGTTCTTC
CDR3 protein: CASSQEWREGNEQFF

clone size: .
CDR3 length: 15
V gene: TRBV18
J gene: TRBJ2-1
D gene: .
CDR3 DNA: TGTGCCAGCTCACCCTCAGGGTTCACCTACAATGAGCAGTTCTTC
CDR3 protein: CASSPSGFTYNEQFF

clone size: .
CDR3 length: 16
V gene: TRBV2
J gene: TRBJ1-2
D gene: TRBD1
CDR3 DNA: TGTGCCAGCAGTCCCACCAACAGGGGGCGCGGCTATGGCTACACCTTC
CDR3 protein: CASSPTNRGRGYGYTF

clone size: .
CDR3 length: 14
V gene: TRBV27
J gene: TRBJ2-7
D gene: .
CDR3 DNA: TGTGCCAGCAGTTTAACCGCCAGGGACTACGAGCAGTACTTC
CDR3 protein: CASSLTARDYEQYF

clone size: .
CDR3 length: 13
V gene: TRBV5-6
J gene: TRBJ1-5
D gene: .
CDR3 DNA: TGTGCCAGCAGCTTGACCACCTACGGGCCCCAGCATTTT
CDR3 protein: CASSLTTYGPQHF

clone size: .
CDR3 length: 13
V gene: TRBV6-1
J gene: TRBJ2-1
D gene: TRBD2
CDR3 DNA: TGTGCCAGCAGTGGGACACTAGCGGACGGCAAGTTCTTC
CDR3 protein: CASSGTLADGKFF

clone size: .
CDR3 length: 15
V gene: TRBV6-5
J gene: TRBJ2-7
D gene: TRBD1
CDR3 DNA: TGTGCCAGCAGTTACTTAAGACAGGGGGCTGGGGAGCAGTACTTC
CDR3 protein: CASSYLRQGAGEQYF

clone size: .
CDR3 length: 13
V gene: TRBV29-1
J gene: TRBJ2-7
D gene: .
CDR3 DNA: TGCAGCGTAGTTCGGGGTGACTCCTACGAGCAGTACTTC
CDR3 protein: CSVVRGDSYEQYF

clone size: .
CDR3 length: 13
V gene: TRBV27
J gene: TRBJ2-7
D gene: .
CDR3 DNA: TGTGCCAGCAGTTTAAGGGATCGGTACGAGCAGTACTTC
CDR3 protein: CASSLRDRYEQYF

clone size: .
CDR3 length: 15
V gene: TRBV27
J gene: TRBJ2-2
D gene: TRBD2
CDR3 DNA: TGTGCCAGCAGTCTAGCGGGAGCGGCCGCCGGGGAGCTGTTTTTT
CDR3 protein: CASSLAGAAAGELFF

clone size: .
CDR3 length: 13
V gene: TRBV6-1
J gene: TRBJ2-1
D gene: .
CDR3 DNA: TGTGCCAGCAGTGTTCAGGGTTACAATGAGCAGTTCTTC
CDR3 protein: CASSVQGYNEQFF

clone size: .
CDR3 length: 15
V gene: TRBV5-4
J gene: TRBJ2-7
D gene: TRBD1
CDR3 DNA: TGTGCCAGCAGCCACCTTGACAGGGGGTTACACGAGCAGTACTTC
CDR3 protein: CASSHLDRGLHEQYF

clone size: .
CDR3 length: 14
V gene: TRBV30
J gene: TRBJ2-1
D gene: TRBD2
CDR3 DNA: TGTGCCTGGAGTAGAGCGGGGCCCGGGTATGAGCAGTTCTTC
CDR3 protein: CAWSRAGPGYEQFF

clone size: .
CDR3 length: 15
V gene: TRBV13
J gene: TRBJ2-5
D gene: .
CDR3 DNA: TGTGCCAGCAGCTTAGAAGGTAGCGAGGGGGAGACCCAGTACTTC
CDR3 protein: CASSLEGSEGETQYF

clone size: .
CDR3 length: 13
V gene: TRBV2
J gene: TRBJ2-1
D gene: TRBD1
CDR3 DNA: TGTGCCAGCACGGGACAGGGAGGTCATGAGCAGTTCTTC
CDR3 protein: CASTGQGGHEQFF

clone size: .
CDR3 length: 16
V gene: TRBV13
J gene: TRBJ2-3
D gene: TRBD2
CDR3 DNA: TGTGCCAGCAGCCTACGACTAGCGGGAGTTTTAGATACGCAGTATTTT
CDR3 protein: CASSLRLAGVLDTQYF

clone size: .
CDR3 length: 15
V gene: TRBV7-9
J gene: TRBJ2-5
D gene: .
CDR3 DNA: TGTGCCAGCAGCTCCAAGATCGGAGAAGAAGAGACCCAGTACTTC
CDR3 protein: CASSSKIGEEETQYF

clone size: .
CDR3 length: 18
V gene: TRBV4-3
J gene: TRBJ2-1
D gene: .
CDR3 DNA: TGCGCCAGCAGCCACCCTCCCGGGAAATTGAGCTCCTACAATGAGCAGTTCTTC
CDR3 protein: CASSHPPGKLSSYNEQFF

clone size: .
CDR3 length: 16
V gene: TRBV7-8
J gene: TRBJ2-3
D gene: .
CDR3 DNA: TGTGCCAGCAGCGGGGGTTCCGGGCTGCTCGCAGATACGCAGTATTTT
CDR3 protein: CASSGGSGLLADTQYF

clone size: .
CDR3 length: 16
V gene: TRBV7-2
J gene: TRBJ2-7
D gene: .
CDR3 DNA: TGTGCCAGCAGCTTCTCTAGAGGACAGAGCTCCTACGAGCAGTACTTC
CDR3 protein: CASSFSRGQSSYEQYF

clone size: .
CDR3 length: 15
V gene: TRBV5-4
J gene: TRBJ1-2
D gene: .
CDR3 DNA: TGTGCCAGCAGCTTGGTTCCGGGGCCCAACTATGGCTACACCTTC
CDR3 protein: CASSLVPGPNYGYTF

clone size: .
CDR3 length: 16
V gene: TRBV7-9
J gene: TRBJ2-2
D gene: TRBD1
CDR3 DNA: TGTGCCAGCAGCTCCCTAAGGGACAGAGACACCGGGGAGCTGTTTTTT
CDR3 protein: CASSSLRDRDTGELFF

clone size: .
CDR3 length: 13
V gene: TRBV10-1
J gene: TRBJ2-7
D gene: .
CDR3 DNA: TGCGCCAGCAGTGAAGGCATCTACTACGAGCAGTACTTC
CDR3 protein: CASSEGIYYEQYF

clone size: .
CDR3 length: 11
V gene: TRBV20-1
J gene: TRBJ2-1
D gene: .
CDR3 DNA: TGCAGTGCTAGAGTGACATTGGAGCAGTTCTTC
CDR3 protein: CSARVTLEQFF

clone size: .
CDR3 length: 13
V gene: TRBV27
J gene: TRBJ2-7
D gene: TRBD1
CDR3 DNA: TGTGCCAGCAGTTTTGGGACAGTGTACGAGCAGTACTTC
CDR3 protein: CASSFGTVYEQYF

clone size: .
CDR3 length: 14
V gene: TRBV7-2
J gene: TRBJ1-1
D gene: .
CDR3 DNA: TGTGCCAGCAGTCCTACAGGGATAGGGACTGAAGCTTTCTTT
CDR3 protein: CASSPTGIGTEAFF

clone size: .
CDR3 length: 16
V gene: TRBV5-1
J gene: TRBJ2-2
D gene: .
CDR3 DNA: TGCGCCAGCAGCAAAGGACCGGGACACCGCACCGGGGAGCTGTTTTTT
CDR3 protein: CASSKGPGHRTGELFF

clone size: .
CDR3 length: 14
V gene: TRBV4-2
J gene: TRBJ2-7
D gene: TRBD1
CDR3 DNA: TGTGCCAGCAGCCAAGGGACAGGGACCTACGAGCAGTACTTC
CDR3 protein: CASSQGTGTYEQYF

clone size: .
CDR3 length: 16
V gene: TRBV6-5
J gene: TRBJ2-7
D gene: .
CDR3 DNA: TGTGCCAGCAGTTACAGTGATAAAACACGGCCCTACGAGCAGTACTTC
CDR3 protein: CASSYSDKTRPYEQYF

clone size: .
CDR3 length: 15
V gene: TRBV19
J gene: TRBJ1-4
D gene: TRBD1
CDR3 DNA: TGTGCCAGTCGGCCCGGACAGGCAACTAATGAAAAACTGTTTTTT
CDR3 protein: CASRPGQATNEKLFF

clone size: .
CDR3 length: 15
V gene: TRBV7-2
J gene: TRBJ1-1
D gene: TRBD1
CDR3 DNA: TGTGCCAGCAGCCAGGACAGGGTTTTCCCCTCTGAAGCTTTCTTT
CDR3 protein: CASSQDRVFPSEAFF

clone size: .
CDR3 length: 13
V gene: TRBV19
J gene: TRBJ2-1
D gene: .
CDR3 DNA: TGTGCCAGTAGTATCTCTGCTTGGGATGAGCAGTTCTTC
CDR3 protein: CASSISAWDEQFF

clone size: .
CDR3 length: 14
V gene: TRBV28
J gene: TRBJ2-7
D gene: TRBD2
CDR3 DNA: TGTGCCAGCAGTTTATTGACGGGGGGGCGCGAGCAGTACTTC
CDR3 protein: CASSLLTGGREQYF

clone size: .
CDR3 length: 18
V gene: TRBV4-3
J gene: TRBJ2-1
D gene: TRBD2
CDR3 DNA: TGCGCCAGCAGCCAAGGGGCCCTTTTAGCGGGATTATCCAATGAGCAGTTCTTC
CDR3 protein: CASSQGALLAGLSNEQFF

clone size: few
CDR3 length: 18
V gene: TRBV14
J gene: TRBJ2-2
D gene: TRBD2
CDR3 DNA: TGTGCCAGCAGCCAAGATGTATGGAAGGCGGGAGTCACCGGGGAGCTGTTTTTT
CDR3 protein: CASSQDVWKAGVTGELFF

clone size: .
CDR3 length: 14
V gene: TRBV29-1
J gene: TRBJ2-7
D gene: TRBD1
CDR3 DNA: TGCAGCGTTCAGACAGGGGACTCTCCCTACGAGCAGTACTTC
CDR3 protein: CSVQTGDSPYEQYF

clone size: once
CDR3 length: 13
V gene: TRBV11-2
J gene: TRBJ1-1
D gene: .
CDR3 DNA: TGTGCCAGCAGCTTTGGGGGGGCCTATGAAGCTTTCTTT
CDR3 protein: CASSFGGAYEAFF

clone size: .
CDR3 length: 17
V gene: TRBV29-1
J gene: TRBJ2-1
D gene: .
CDR3 DNA: TGCAGCGTCCCTCTCTCGGCGGAGGGGTCGACCTACAATGAGCAGTTCTTC
CDR3 protein: CSVPLSAEGSTYNEQFF

clone size: .
CDR3 length: 13
V gene: TRBV27
J gene: TRBJ2-3
D gene: .
CDR3 DNA: TGTGCCAGCAGCCTTCTGGCTGCAGATACGCAGTATTTT
CDR3 protein: CASSLLAADTQYF

clone size: .
CDR3 length: 17
V gene: TRBV28
J gene: TRBJ2-3
D gene: TRBD2
CDR3 DNA: TGTGCCAGCAGTGCCGGGACTAGCGGGACCTTCACAGATACGCAGTATTTT
CDR3 protein: CASSAGTSGTFTDTQYF

clone size: .
CDR3 length: 15
V gene: TRBV2
J gene: TRBJ2-3
D gene: TRBD1
CDR3 DNA: TGTGCCAGCAGTGAAGGACAGGGGGAAACAGATACGCAGTATTTT
CDR3 protein: CASSEGQGETDTQYF

clone size: .
CDR3 length: 15
V gene: TRBV6-5
J gene: TRBJ2-5
D gene: TRBD2
CDR3 DNA: TGTGCCACACGCCCCCCAGAGATTGGGGAGGGGACCCAGTACTTC
CDR3 protein: CATRPPEIGEGTQYF

clone size: .
CDR3 length: 16
V gene: TRBV5-1
J gene: TRBJ2-3
D gene: TRBD2
CDR3 DNA: TGCGCCAGCAGCTTTGGAATAGCGGGAGGCACAGATACGCAGTATTTT
CDR3 protein: CASSFGIAGGTDTQYF

clone size: .
CDR3 length: 12
V gene: TRBV11-2
J gene: TRBJ2-7
D gene: .
CDR3 DNA: TGTGCCAGCAGCTCGGGCTCCTACGAGCAGTACTTC
CDR3 protein: CASSSGSYEQYF

clone size: once
CDR3 length: 13
V gene: TRBV7-9
J gene: TRBJ2-3
D gene: .
CDR3 DNA: TGTGCCAGCAGCGCATCACTCACTCTCACGCAGTATTTT
CDR3 protein: CASSASLTLTQYF

clone size: .
CDR3 length: 15
V gene: TRBV6-5
J gene: TRBJ2-7
D gene: TRBD2
CDR3 DNA: TGTGCCAGCAGCACCTGGACTAGCGGGGGGTACGAGCAGTACTTC
CDR3 protein: CASSTWTSGGYEQYF

clone size: .
CDR3 length: 15
V gene: TRBV28
J gene: TRBJ1-2
D gene: .
CDR3 DNA: TGTGCCAGCAGTCCAAGACTAAGGACCAACTATGGCTACACCTTC
CDR3 protein: CASSPRLRTNYGYTF

clone size: .
CDR3 length: 15
V gene: TRBV7-8
J gene: TRBJ1-1
D gene: .
CDR3 DNA: TGTGCCAGCAGCCCCCTTGCAGGGGTGGGCACTGAAGCTTTCTTT
CDR3 protein: CASSPLAGVGTEAFF

clone size: .
CDR3 length: 14
V gene: TRBV7-9
J gene: TRBJ2-5
D gene: TRBD2
CDR3 DNA: TGTGCCAGCAGCGGTCCTAGCGGGAGTGAGACCCAGTACTTC
CDR3 protein: CASSGPSGSETQYF